A selection of T cell receptor beta chains follows, all from one sample in a study of blood T cell repertoires in COVID-19. Data came from immunoSEQ multiplex PCR; TCRdb stores just in-frame clones and leaves some out. The table has about 250,000 clones, around nine tenths seen once. The sequencing sample was made of peripheral blood. These receptor sequences come from a man aged 25 to 40 with acute or convalescent COVID-19. Each CDR3 is given with its conserved first and last residue. A D gene is named only where the DNA matches it firmly. Size is omitted from some rows. Given values are once, few, many or a class for expanded clones.

abundance,v_gene,j_gene,d_gene,CDR3aa,CDR3nt
many,TRBV7-7,TRBJ1-5,TRBD1,CASSLAAEGQAQGTQHF,TGTGCTAGCAGCTTAGCGGCCGAAGGACAGGCCCAGGGGACCCAGCATTTT
few,TRBV11-2,TRBJ2-5,TRBD2,CASSPYILGLAGQETQYF,TGTGCCAGCAGCCCTTACATCCTCGGACTAGCGGGGCAAGAGACCCAGTACTTC
NA,TRBV9,TRBJ1-1,NA,CASSVEPGRGTEAFF,TGTGCCAGCAGCGTAGAGCCAGGCCGGGGCACTGAAGCTTTCTTT
once,TRBV9,TRBJ1-6,TRBD1,CASSVAPGTGKSPLHF,TGTGCCAGCAGCGTAGCACCCGGGACAGGGAAGTCACCCCTCCACTTT
NA,TRBV6-5,TRBJ2-3,NA,CASSSPELTDTQYF,TGTGCCAGCAGTTCCCCTGAGCTTACAGATACGCAGTATTTT
NA,TRBV29-1,TRBJ2-3,NA,CSSRASGTDTQYF,TGCAGCTCCCGGGCTAGCGGCACAGATACGCAGTATTTT
NA,TRBV6-4,TRBJ1-6,NA,CASRSSTAENSPLHF,TGTGCCAGCAGATCATCGACTGCGGAGAATTCACCCCTCCACTTT
NA,TRBV5-1,TRBJ2-3,TRBD1,CASSSGQGARDTQYF,TGCGCCAGCAGCAGCGGACAGGGGGCACGGGATACGCAGTATTTT
NA,TRBV5-4,TRBJ2-1,TRBD2,CASSPGGLAAYNEQFF,TGTGCCAGCAGCCCTGGTGGCCTAGCGGCCTACAATGAGCAGTTCTTC
NA,TRBV18,TRBJ2-3,TRBD1,CASSSGQVADTQYF,TGTGCCAGCTCATCCGGACAGGTCGCAGATACGCAGTATTTT
once,TRBV5-6,TRBJ1-6,NA,CASSRDSPLHF,TGTGCCAGCAGCCGGGATTCACCCCTCCACTTT
NA,TRBV19,TRBJ2-6,TRBD1,CASTLRGLATAYGANVLTF,TGTGCCAGTACCCTCAGGGGGCTAGCAACCGCCTATGGGGCCAACGTCCTGACTTTC
NA,TRBV6-5,TRBJ1-1,TRBD1,CASSYRTGGTEAFF,TGTGCCAGCAGTTACCGGACAGGGGGCACTGAAGCTTTCTTT
NA,TRBV24-1,TRBJ2-1,TRBD2,CATSDRGGGPSSYNEQFF,TGTGCCACCAGTGACCGCGGCGGGGGGCCTAGCTCCTACAATGAGCAGTTCTTC
NA,TRBV7-3,TRBJ2-3,NA,CASGRWGDTQYF,TGTGCCAGCGGGAGGTGGGGAGATACGCAGTATTTT
NA,TRBV6-5,TRBJ1-4,NA,CASRLQAFNEKLFF,TGTGCCAGCAGGCTACAGGCCTTTAATGAAAAACTGTTTTTT
NA,TRBV7-9,TRBJ2-7,NA,CASTSGRTERNYEQYF,TGTGCCAGCACCTCGGGGAGAACCGAGCGGAACTACGAGCAGTACTTC
NA,TRBV5-4,TRBJ2-3,NA,CASSLVTASTDTQYF,TGTGCCAGCAGCTTGGTGACTGCTAGCACAGATACGCAGTATTTT
NA,TRBV6-2/TRBV6-3,TRBJ2-7,TRBD1,CASSSQGGYEQYF,TGTGCCAGCAGTTCACAGGGGGGATACGAGCAGTACTTC
NA,TRBV28,TRBJ1-5,NA,CASSPLSVSNQPQHF,TGTGCCAGCAGTCCCCTCTCTGTTAGCAATCAGCCCCAGCATTTT
NA,TRBV5-8,TRBJ2-7,NA,CASSHTYEQYF,TGTGCCAGCAGCCACACATACGAGCAGTACTTC
NA,TRBV5-1,TRBJ2-1,TRBD2,CASSLTLAGGLEQFF,TGCGCCAGCAGCTTAACACTAGCGGGAGGCCTAGAGCAGTTCTTC
once,TRBV30,TRBJ1-1,TRBD1,CAWSVGQGATEAFF,TGTGCCTGGAGTGTAGGACAGGGGGCGACTGAAGCTTTCTTT
once,TRBV27,TRBJ2-7,NA,CASSLRGLSYEQYF,TGTGCCAGCAGTTTGCGGGGACTCTCCTACGAGCAGTACTTC
NA,TRBV5-4,TRBJ2-3,NA,CASSVLSDTQYF,TGTGCCAGCAGCGTCCTCTCAGATACGCAGTATTTT
NA,TRBV14,TRBJ2-1,TRBD2,CASSQGRLAGKGDEQFF,TGTGCCAGCAGCCAAGGTAGGCTAGCGGGGAAAGGGGATGAGCAGTTCTTC
NA,TRBV7-2,TRBJ2-7,NA,CASSLNSPYEQYF,TGTGCCAGCAGCTTGAACAGCCCCTACGAGCAGTACTTC
NA,TRBV5-1,TRBJ1-6,TRBD1,CASSPGQINSPLHF,TGCGCCAGCAGCCCGGGACAGATTAATTCACCCCTCCACTTT
NA,TRBV10-3,TRBJ1-1,TRBD1,CAISEWGQQNTEAFF,TGTGCCATCAGTGAGTGGGGACAGCAGAACACTGAAGCTTTCTTT
NA,TRBV5-1,TRBJ1-2,NA,CASSLAGLNYGYTF,TGCGCCAGCAGCTTGGCGGGGTTGAACTATGGCTACACCTTC
once,TRBV27,TRBJ1-6,NA,CASIVVNSPLHF,TGTGCCAGCATAGTAGTTAATTCACCCCTCCACTTT
once,TRBV6-6,TRBJ1-5,TRBD1,CASLAGDRGSNQPQHF,TGTGCCAGCCTTGCCGGGGACAGGGGTAGCAATCAGCCCCAGCATTTT
NA,TRBV5-8,TRBJ1-2,TRBD1,CASSLGTGPFNYGYTF,TGTGCCAGCAGCTTGGGGACAGGCCCTTTTAACTATGGCTACACCTTC
NA,TRBV6-6,TRBJ2-5,NA,CASSYPGQQGRETQYF,TGTGCCAGCAGTTACCCTGGACAGCAGGGGCGAGAGACCCAGTACTTC
NA,TRBV5-1,TRBJ2-3,NA,CASSLGGRGATDTQYF,TGCGCCAGCAGCTTGGGGGGCAGGGGAGCAACAGATACGCAGTATTTT
NA,TRBV5-1,TRBJ2-5,TRBD2,CASSLGQRGPQETQYF,TGCGCCAGCAGCTTGGGCCAGCGGGGGCCGCAAGAGACCCAGTACTTC
NA,TRBV5-1,TRBJ1-1,TRBD1,CASSLRGRDTEAFF,TGCGCCAGCAGTCTTAGGGGGCGGGACACTGAAGCTTTCTTT
NA,TRBV28,TRBJ2-7,TRBD2,CASRVGGESYEQYF,TGTGCCAGCAGGGTTGGGGGGGAATCCTACGAGCAGTACTTC
NA,TRBV6-1,TRBJ1-1,NA,CASSDRGYTEAFF,TGTGCCAGCAGTGACCGGGGGTACACTGAAGCTTTCTTT
NA,TRBV19,TRBJ1-3,NA,CASTDQGKSGNTIYF,TGTGCCAGTACCGATCAGGGGAAATCTGGAAACACCATATATTTT
NA,TRBV6-5,TRBJ2-7,NA,CASSSARTYEQYF,TGTGCCAGCAGTTCTGCCAGAACCTACGAGCAGTACTTC
NA,TRBV18,TRBJ2-1,NA,CASSRYSGPSYNEQFF,TGTGCCAGCTCACGGTATAGCGGTCCCTCCTACAATGAGCAGTTCTTC
NA,TRBV27,TRBJ2-7,TRBD2,CATGGVGLRHEQYF,TGTGCCACCGGTGGTGTGGGACTAAGGCACGAGCAGTACTTC
NA,TRBV3-1/TRBV3-2,TRBJ1-3,TRBD1,CASSRRQGSRGNTIYF,TGTGCCAGCAGCCGTAGACAGGGAAGTAGAGGAAACACCATATATTTT
NA,TRBV4-1,TRBJ1-6,NA,CASSQGGLRDKDLHF,TGCGCCAGCAGCCAAGGAGGGCTCAGGGACAAGGACCTCCACTTT
few,TRBV7-2,TRBJ1-1,NA,CASSRLRGTEAFF,TGTGCCAGCAGCCGACTGCGCGGGACTGAAGCTTTCTTT